This is a list of T cell receptor beta chains from one sample in a study of vaccination and CD4 T cells after COVID-19. Their specific antigens are unknown. TCRdb processed the PCR reads anew with MiXCR; each CDR3 protein has one entry. The data hold several thousand distinct CDR3 sequences, with less than 50% observed a single time. Sequences were obtained from CD4+ T cells from blood, cultured in vitro. The receptors originated from a human donor in good health. Each CDR3 is given with its conserved first and last residue. A D gene is named only where the DNA matches it firmly. A clone size is listed for some rows: how often the clone was seen (once, few, many), or a class if it is expanded.

j_call d_call v_call cdr3_length clone_size cdr3_nt cdr3_aa
TRBJ2-3 TRBD2 TRBV20-1 12 few TGCAGTGCTAGACTAGCGGAACATACGCAGTATTTT CSARLAEHTQYF
TRBJ1-5 . TRBV20-1 15 few TGCAGTGCTAGATATGGGGGCTATAGCAATCAGCCCCAGCATTTT CSARYGGYSNQPQHF
TRBJ1-2 . TRBV5-1 14 . TGCGCCAGCAGGGAAAGGCCCTATAACTATGGCTACACCTTC CASRERPYNYGYTF
TRBJ2-1 . TRBV11-2 13 . TGTGCCAGCAGCTTAGTTGTAGCGGTTGAGCAGTTCTTC CASSLVVAVEQFF
TRBJ1-2 . TRBV20-1 14 few TGCAGTGCTAGAGACCTGAGACGAGATTATGGCTACACCTTC CSARDLRRDYGYTF
TRBJ2-2 . TRBV5-6 17 few TGTGCCAGCAGCTTGATCGAAGGGACGGTTGACACCGGGGAGCTGTTTTTT CASSLIEGTVDTGELFF
TRBJ2-7 TRBD1 TRBV12-3/TRBV12-4 15 . TGTGCCAGCAGTTTAATGACAGGGGCTTCCTACGAGCAGTACTTC CASSLMTGASYEQYF
TRBJ1-2 . TRBV7-9 18 few TGTGCCAGCAGCTCATCAATATTTCAGGGGAGAGCTAACTATGGCTACACCTTC CASSSSIFQGRANYGYTF
TRBJ1-1 . TRBV10-3 12 few TGTGCCATCAACCAGGGTGGCACTGAAGCTTTCTTT CAINQGGTEAFF
TRBJ2-3 TRBD1 TRBV20-1 14 few TGCAGTGCTAGAGGGGGGACAGTCGGAGATACGCAGTATTTT CSARGGTVGDTQYF
TRBJ1-4 . TRBV25-1 15 . TGTGCCAGCAGTGACAACAGGGCCGGGGGTGAAAAACTGTTTTTT CASSDNRAGGEKLFF
TRBJ1-1 . TRBV9 14 few TGTGCCAGCAGCCCACTGACCGTGAACACTGAAGCTTTCTTT CASSPLTVNTEAFF
TRBJ2-3 TRBD1 TRBV5-1 15 . TGCGCCAGCAGCGGCTGGGGACAGGGAACAGATACGCAGTATTTT CASSGWGQGTDTQYF
TRBJ2-7 . TRBV27 13 once TGTGCCAGCAGCCCCGGAGGGACCTACGAGCAGTACTTC CASSPGGTYEQYF
TRBJ2-2 . TRBV10-1 13 few TGCGCCAGCAGTGACAGATACACCGGGGAGCTGTTTTTT CASSDRYTGELFF
TRBJ2-3 . TRBV20-1 14 few TGCAGTGCCCCGGTGGGCGGACGCACAGATACGCAGTATTTT CSAPVGGRTDTQYF
TRBJ1-2 TRBD1 TRBV6-5 17 . TGTGCCAGCAGTTACTTGGGCAGGGGACAGGATTCCTATGGCTACACCTTC CASSYLGRGQDSYGYTF
TRBJ1-6 . TRBV12-3/TRBV12-4 15 . TGTACCAGCAGTTCCTCCCGGCCTGGGGATTCACCCCTCCACTTT CTSSSSRPGDSPLHF
TRBJ1-5 . TRBV6-5 13 . TGTGCCAGCAGTTACAGGGGTAATCAGCCCCAGCATTTT CASSYRGNQPQHF
TRBJ1-1 . TRBV12-3/TRBV12-4 13 . TGTGCCAGCAGTTTCTTGATGAACACTGAAGCTTTCTTT CASSFLMNTEAFF
TRBJ2-5 TRBD1 TRBV5-6 17 . TGTGCCAGCAGCTTGTTTACAGGGGGGTCTTTCGGGGAGACCCAGTACTTC CASSLFTGGSFGETQYF
TRBJ1-1 . TRBV6-1 10 . TGTGCCGTATATTGGACTGAAGCTTTCTTT CAVYWTEAFF
TRBJ2-5 TRBD1 TRBV2 15 . TGTGCCAGCAGCCTTGGGACAGGACCTCAAGAGACCCAGTACTTC CASSLGTGPQETQYF
TRBJ2-7 . TRBV6-1 15 . TGTGCCAGCAGTGGGGCAGGGGAAGACTCCTACGAGCAGTACTTC CASSGAGEDSYEQYF
TRBJ1-1 TRBD1 TRBV10-1 13 few TGCGCCAGCAGTGGGACAGGCCCAACTGAAGCTTTCTTT CASSGTGPTEAFF
TRBJ1-1 . TRBV19 15 few TGTGCCAGTAGTGCAACGTTAGGGGGTCCCCCTGAAGCTTTCTTT CASSATLGGPPEAFF
TRBJ1-2 . TRBV19 14 . TGTGCCAGTAGTATAGATTTTGGCACCTATGGCTACACCTTC CASSIDFGTYGYTF
TRBJ2-1 . TRBV20-1 13 . TGCAGTGCTAGACCGACGGAGTTTATTGAGCAGTTCTTC CSARPTEFIEQFF
TRBJ1-2 . TRBV2 16 . TGTGCCAGCAGTGAGGACACAGGGCCCCTGGTCTATGGCTACACCTTC CASSEDTGPLVYGYTF
TRBJ1-1 . TRBV7-3 13 . TGTGCCAGCAGGGCCTTCGTGGACACTGAAGCTTTCTTT CASRAFVDTEAFF
TRBJ2-3 TRBD2 TRBV6-4 15 few TGTGCCAGCAGCCAGACTAGCGGGGGGACAGATACGCAGTATTTT CASSQTSGGTDTQYF
TRBJ2-7 . TRBV5-1 15 once TGCGCCAGCAGCCTCCTACGACAGGATCCCTACGAGCAGTACTTC CASSLLRQDPYEQYF
TRBJ1-6 . TRBV6-1 17 few TGTGCCAGCAGTACCAGACAGGAAAGCTCCTATAATTCACCCCTCCACTTT CASSTRQESSYNSPLHF
TRBJ1-1 . TRBV6-5 14 once TGTGCCAGCAGTTGGAAGCGGGAGGACACTGAAGCTTTCTTT CASSWKREDTEAFF
TRBJ1-2 . TRBV10-3 13 . TGTGCCACCGGCGGGTCCGAACCATCTGGCTACACCTTC CATGGSEPSGYTF
TRBJ2-5 . TRBV7-9 12 few TGTGCCAGCAGCTACAATAGGGAGACCCAGTACTTC CASSYNRETQYF